A single T cell receptor (beta chain) is shown here with its context. Sequencing was performed with immunoSEQ multiplex PCR; in TCRdb, only in-frame clones are kept and a portion is missing. The sample records 90,000 to 150,000 clones, roughly 80% being singletons. The data were taken from a study of blood T cell repertoires in COVID-19. Study-wide background: The analysed material was cDNA or gDNA that came from T cells, B-cell-depleted T cells, or PBMCs.

The CDR3 is 13 amino acids. V gave up 8 bases and J gave up 8 bases, with 15 bases separating them. Germline V CDR1 and CDR2: SGHTA, FQGNSA. Sequencing used peripheral blood. This sequence originates from a man aged 65 to 79 with acute or convalescent COVID-19. The gene calls are TRBV7-2 and TRBJ1-4; tentatively, D is TRBD1 (6 bases). The CDR3 nucleotides read TGTGCCAGCCAAAGGGGGACCGGGGAAAAACTGTTTTTT. Protein: CASQRGTGEKLFF.